This TCR beta chain was found in a study of OX40 agonist ivuxolimab in advanced cancers. The CDR3 contains 15 residues. In germline, CDR1 is MDHEN, CDR2 SYDVKM. Trimming cost V 6 bases and J 5 bases, with 16 bases left between them. Sequenced by immunoSEQ multiplex PCR; TCRdb stores in-frame clones only, minus some. The table lists 100,000 or so clones, 70% to 85% of them singletons. This receptor was obtained from an adult with an advanced solid tumor such as melanoma, head and neck, liver or kidney cancer. This sequence joins TRBV28 and TRBJ1-4, with D tentatively TRBD1 (5 bases). The sample was CD4+ or CD8+ T cells sorted from blood, taken in a trial of the OX40 agonist ivuxolimab. CDR3 amino acids: CASSYPTDSNEKLFF. CDR3 bases: TGTGCCAGCAGCTACCCGACAGACTCAAATGAAAAACTGTTTTTT.